A selection of T cell receptor beta chains follows, all from one sample in a study of blood T cell repertoires in COVID-19. Some clones are missing from TCRdb's copy, which holds only in-frame ones; the method was immunoSEQ multiplex PCR. The sample has some 66,000 clones; about 80% are singletons. Material: peripheral blood. The receptor source for this set is a man aged 55 to 70 with acute or convalescent COVID-19. Both conserved end residues are part of each CDR3. The D gene is left open where the match is weak.

D gene: -
CDR3 length: 13
J gene: TRBJ1-5
V gene: TRBV7-9
CDR3 protein: CASSPAGDQPQHF
CDR3 DNA: TGTGCCAGCAGCCCGGCTGGAGATCAGCCCCAGCATTTT

D gene: TRBD2
CDR3 length: 18
J gene: TRBJ2-1
V gene: TRBV18
CDR3 protein: CASSPLGLAGGGHNEQFF
CDR3 DNA: TGTGCCAGCTCACCGCTAGGACTAGCGGGGGGAGGTCACAATGAGCAGTTCTTC

D gene: -
CDR3 length: 13
J gene: TRBJ1-4
V gene: TRBV6-5
CDR3 protein: CASRTAANEKLFF
CDR3 DNA: TGTGCCAGCAGAACAGCAGCTAATGAAAAACTGTTTTTT

D gene: -
CDR3 length: 16
J gene: TRBJ2-7
V gene: TRBV7-6
CDR3 protein: CASSLESSGVSYEQYF
CDR3 DNA: TGTGCCAGCAGCTTAGAGTCGTCAGGGGTCTCCTACGAGCAGTACTTC

D gene: -
CDR3 length: 13
J gene: TRBJ2-7
V gene: TRBV15
CDR3 protein: CATSTDGRDEQYF
CDR3 DNA: TGTGCCACCAGCACCGACGGGCGGGACGAGCAGTACTTC

D gene: -
CDR3 length: 15
J gene: TRBJ2-1
V gene: TRBV6-2/TRBV6-3
CDR3 protein: CASSYSRDLYNEQFF
CDR3 DNA: TGTGCCAGCAGTTACTCGAGGGACTTGTACAATGAGCAGTTCTTC

D gene: -
CDR3 length: 14
J gene: TRBJ1-2
V gene: TRBV5-5
CDR3 protein: CASSLIWGGGGYTF
CDR3 DNA: TGTGCCAGCAGCTTGATTTGGGGAGGCGGGGGCTACACCTTC

D gene: TRBD2
CDR3 length: 14
J gene: TRBJ2-1
V gene: TRBV19
CDR3 protein: CASRSSGGPGEQFF
CDR3 DNA: TGTGCCAGTAGGTCTAGCGGGGGCCCAGGGGAGCAGTTCTTC

D gene: -
CDR3 length: 17
J gene: TRBJ1-5
V gene: TRBV6-2/TRBV6-3
CDR3 protein: CASSQWVRAVGNQPQHF
CDR3 DNA: TGTGCCAGCAGTCAGTGGGTCAGGGCAGTTGGCAATCAGCCCCAGCATTTT

D gene: -
CDR3 length: 14
J gene: TRBJ2-7
V gene: TRBV29-1
CDR3 protein: CSVVGSGAAYEQYF
CDR3 DNA: TGCAGCGTTGTGGGGAGCGGAGCCGCCTACGAGCAGTACTTC

D gene: -
CDR3 length: 15
J gene: TRBJ1-5
V gene: TRBV6-5
CDR3 protein: CALLTPHTPNQPQHF
CDR3 DNA: TGTGCCCTCTTAACCCCTCATACTCCCAATCAGCCCCAGCATTTT